This T cell receptor beta chain is drawn from a study of T cell responses to AZD1222 COVID-19 vaccine. Study-level points and caveats: Vaccine-associated CD4 TCRs spanned spike, dominant at 160-218 and 743-854. Regions left unmutated in variants are reportedly the target of nearly half of spike-specific TCRs. There were repertoire samples only from the period after the peak T cell response. After two AZD1222 doses, spike-specific TCR breadth and depth rose versus day 0.

As to this clone: Antigen unknown.

Looked up from germline, CDR1 is KGHSH and CDR2 is LQKENI. Trimming pared 0 bases from V and 1 base from J, leaving 10 bases between. The CDR3 is 16 amino acids. Sequencing used immunoSEQ multiplex PCR; TCRdb keeps in-frame clones, though not all of them. Of 95,000 to 150,000 clones listed, around 91% are singletons. This rearrangement joins TRBV18 to TRBJ2-1; a weak D match, TRBD2 (6 bases). Source: peripheral blood, taken on day 0 of AZD1222 vaccination. The origin of this receptor is an adult in good health. The CDR3 reads CASSPPLAWSYNEQFF. The CDR3 DNA reads as TGTGCCAGCTCACCACCCCTAGCGTGGTCCTACAATGAGCAGTTCTTC.